Listed below are T cell receptor beta chains from one sample, sequenced in a study of blood T cell repertoires in COVID-19. TCRdb keeps only in-frame clones here, not all; method: immunoSEQ multiplex PCR. This sample carries 400,000 to 450,000 clones, about 91% of them seen once, and the ten largest clones take around 1.5%. What was sequenced was peripheral blood. The origin of the receptors is a middle-aged woman with COVID-19, enrolled during active disease. The CDR3 runs from the conserved cysteine through the conserved F or W. The order of the fields is CDR3 length, D gene, J gene, V gene, clone size, CDR3 DNA, CDR3 protein. D genes are given only for firm matches. Expanded clones are given a class, and other clones once, few, many or no size at all.

>15|TRBD1|TRBJ2-1|TRBV13|.
TGTGCCAGCAGCCGACAGGGGCCAGGGTACAATGAGCAGTTCTTC
CASSRQGPGYNEQFF
>15|TRBD1|TRBJ1-5|TRBV18|.
TGTGCCAGCTCCCTTGGACAGGGGGGCAATCAGCCCCAGCATTTT
CASSLGQGGNQPQHF
>15|.|TRBJ1-5|TRBV5-1|.
TGCGCCAGCAGCTCGACAGGTAATAGCAATCAGCCCCAGCATTTT
CASSSTGNSNQPQHF
>15|.|TRBJ2-3|TRBV18|.
TGTGCCAGCTCACGGGGCACGGCAGGGCCAGATACGCAGTATTTT
CASSRGTAGPDTQYF
>13|.|TRBJ2-7|TRBV7-3|.
TGTGCCAGCAGCTTAGGCGACAGCTACGAGCAGTACTTC
CASSLGDSYEQYF
>16|TRBD1|TRBJ1-1|TRBV6-1|few
TGTGCCAGCAGTGGGGGTCGGAGGGGGCAAAACACTGAAGCTTTCTTT
CASSGGRRGQNTEAFF
>15|TRBD1|TRBJ2-7|TRBV4-3|.
TGCGCCAGCAGCCAAGATTGGACAGGGAAGTACGAGCAGTACTTC
CASSQDWTGKYEQYF
>13|.|TRBJ2-7|TRBV25-1|.
TGTGCCTCCAAACCTACCTACGTGTCCGAGCAGTACTTC
CASKPTYVSEQYF
>14|TRBD1|TRBJ2-7|TRBV7-9|.
TGTGCCAGCAGCAATAAGGGACAGAATTACGAGCAGTACTTC
CASSNKGQNYEQYF
>11|.|TRBJ1-1|TRBV19|.
TGTGCCAGTAGTGTCGGGTCCGCAGCTTTCTTT
CASSVGSAAFF
>16|TRBD1|TRBJ1-2|TRBV28|.
TGTGCCAGCAGTCCGCCCGGACAGGTGGGGCAGGGGGGCTACACCTTC
CASSPPGQVGQGGYTF
>14|TRBD1|TRBJ2-7|TRBV9|few
TGTGCCAGCAGCCCGGGGACAGGGACCTACGAGCAGTACTTC
CASSPGTGTYEQYF
>15|TRBD1|TRBJ1-2|TRBV27|.
TGTGCCAGCAGTCCCTCAGGGGGCTGGGAGGAAGGCTACACCTTC
CASSPSGGWEEGYTF
>15|.|TRBJ2-7|TRBV2|.
TGTGCCAGCAGTGTCAAGACAGGACCAATTTACGAGCAGTACTTC
CASSVKTGPIYEQYF
>14|.|TRBJ2-7|TRBV7-9|.
TGTGCCAGCAGCTTCCGGGACACCTCCTACGAGCAGTACTTC
CASSFRDTSYEQYF
>16|TRBD1|TRBJ1-2|TRBV6-6|.
TGTGCCAGCAGAGCCTTTTGGGACAGGGAAATCTATGGCTACACCTTC
CASRAFWDREIYGYTF
>12|TRBD1|TRBJ2-7|TRBV2|once
TGTGCCAGCAACCAGGGGGCGAGGGAGCAGTACTTC
CASNQGAREQYF
>14|.|TRBJ1-1|TRBV10-3|.
TGTGCCATCAGTCCGGGGGAGATGAACACTGAAGCTTTCTTT
CAISPGEMNTEAFF
>13|.|TRBJ1-1|TRBV19|.
TGTGCCAGTAGTATAGATTTCGGTGCTGAAGCTTTCTTT
CASSIDFGAEAFF
>14|TRBD1|TRBJ1-5|TRBV10-2|.
TGCGCCAGCAGCAGCAGGGGGCGCGATCAGCCCCAGCATTTT
CASSSRGRDQPQHF
>15|.|TRBJ1-5|TRBV24-1|once
TGTGCCACCAGTGATGCGACGGGGGGGGATCAGCCCCAGCATTTT
CATSDATGGDQPQHF
>15|TRBD2|TRBJ2-7|TRBV10-3|.
TGTGCCATCAGTCCGGGACTAGCAGCCCTCTACGAGCAGTACTTC
CAISPGLAALYEQYF
>15|TRBD2|TRBJ2-1|TRBV28|.
TGTGCCAGCAGTTTCCTAGCGGGAGGTTACAATGAGCAGTTCTTC
CASSFLAGGYNEQFF
>14|.|TRBJ1-4|TRBV9|once
TGTGCCAGCAGCGTTAGCTCAACTAATGAAAAACTGTTTTTT
CASSVSSTNEKLFF
>12|TRBD1|TRBJ1-1|TRBV30|.
TGTGCCTGGAGGGCCCGGGACAGGGAAGCTTTCTTT
CAWRARDREAFF
>12|TRBD1|TRBJ1-1|TRBV24-1|.
TGTGCCACCAGTGGCGACAGGGATGAAGCTTTCTTT
CATSGDRDEAFF
>13|.|TRBJ1-1|TRBV9|few
TGTGCCAGCAGCCGACAGAGGAACACTGAAGCTTTCTTT
CASSRQRNTEAFF
>19|TRBD1|TRBJ1-2|TRBV5-6|.
TGTGCCAGCAGCAGGCCCCTCCCGGGACAGGGGCCTGCCGAGAGGGGCTACACCTTC
CASSRPLPGQGPAERGYTF
>17|TRBD2|TRBJ2-7|TRBV7-2|.
TGTGCCAGCAGACCGACGGGACTAGCGGGAGGGCAGCTTGAGCAGTACTTC
CASRPTGLAGGQLEQYF
>15|.|TRBJ2-1|TRBV5-1|once
TGCGCCAGCAGCTTGATGTCTAGCGCTTACAATGAGCAGTTCTTC
CASSLMSSAYNEQFF
>16|.|TRBJ1-1|TRBV28|.
TGTGCCAGCAGTTTAGGCCTGGGGGGACTGAACACTGAAGCTTTCTTT
CASSLGLGGLNTEAFF
>15|.|TRBJ1-2|TRBV6-2/TRBV6-3|.
TGTGCCAGCAGTTACCCCGACAGGTTGAACTATGGCTACACCTTC
CASSYPDRLNYGYTF
>18|TRBD1|TRBJ2-3|TRBV6-2/TRBV6-3|.
TGTGCCAGCAGTTACCTGGCAAGGACAGGGGGGGCCACAGATACGCAGTATTTT
CASSYLARTGGATDTQYF
>14|TRBD1|TRBJ2-4|TRBV30|.
TGTGCCTGGAGTCCGGGGGGACAGGGAAACATTCAGTACTTC
CAWSPGGQGNIQYF
>17|.|TRBJ2-3|TRBV9|.
TGTGCCAGCAGTGGAGGTCTTCTCCCCGCGGGCACAGATACGCAGTATTTT
CASSGGLLPAGTDTQYF
>17|TRBD2|TRBJ2-1|TRBV28|.
TGTGCCAGCAGTTTCTCCCCCGGGACTAGCGGGAGAAGGGAGCAGTTCTTC
CASSFSPGTSGRREQFF
>15|TRBD1|TRBJ2-5|TRBV5-1|once
TGCGCCAGCAGCTTGGTTGGGACAGGGGAAGAGACCCAGTACTTC
CASSLVGTGEETQYF
>14|.|TRBJ2-2|TRBV9|few
TGTGCCAGCAGCTTAATCGACTATACCGGGGAGCTGTTTTTT
CASSLIDYTGELFF
>13|.|TRBJ1-1|TRBV27|.
TGTGCCAGCAGTCCAACAAATTCAATAGAAGCTTTCTTT
CASSPTNSIEAFF
>18|.|TRBJ1-4|TRBV18|once
TGTGCCAGCTCACCGTTTTTTGGTGTGGACAGTTTAATGGGAAAACTGTTTTTT
CASSPFFGVDSLMGKLFF